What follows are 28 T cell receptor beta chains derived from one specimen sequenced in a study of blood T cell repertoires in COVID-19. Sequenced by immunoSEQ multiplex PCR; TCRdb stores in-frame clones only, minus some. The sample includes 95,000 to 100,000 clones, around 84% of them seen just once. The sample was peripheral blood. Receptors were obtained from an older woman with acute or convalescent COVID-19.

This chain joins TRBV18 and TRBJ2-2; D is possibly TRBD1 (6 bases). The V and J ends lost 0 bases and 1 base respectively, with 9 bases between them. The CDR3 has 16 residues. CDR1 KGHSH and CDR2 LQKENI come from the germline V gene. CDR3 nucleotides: TGTGCCAGCTCACCACCGACGACAGGGAACACCGGGGAGCTGTTTTTT. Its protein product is CASSPPTTGNTGELFF.

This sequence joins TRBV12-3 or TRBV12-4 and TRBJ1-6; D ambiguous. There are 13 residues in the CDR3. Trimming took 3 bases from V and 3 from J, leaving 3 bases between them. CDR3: CASSFNYNSPLHF. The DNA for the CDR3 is TGTGCCAGCAGTTTTAACTATAATTCACCCCTCCACTTT.

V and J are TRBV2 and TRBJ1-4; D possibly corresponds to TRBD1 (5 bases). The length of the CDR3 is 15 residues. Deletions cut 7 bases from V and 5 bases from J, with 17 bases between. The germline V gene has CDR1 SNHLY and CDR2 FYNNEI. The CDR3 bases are TGTGCCAGCACCGGGAGAAGGGGCGGGAATGAAAAACTGTTTTTT. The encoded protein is CASTGRRGGNEKLFF.

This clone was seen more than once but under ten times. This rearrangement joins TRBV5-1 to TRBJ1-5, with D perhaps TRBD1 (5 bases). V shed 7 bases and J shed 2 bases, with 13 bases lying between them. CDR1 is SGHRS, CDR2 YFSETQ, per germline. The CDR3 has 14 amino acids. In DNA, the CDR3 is TGCGCCAGCCGGGCGGGGCTCGGCAATCAGCCCCAGCATTTT. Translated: CASRAGLGNQPQHF.

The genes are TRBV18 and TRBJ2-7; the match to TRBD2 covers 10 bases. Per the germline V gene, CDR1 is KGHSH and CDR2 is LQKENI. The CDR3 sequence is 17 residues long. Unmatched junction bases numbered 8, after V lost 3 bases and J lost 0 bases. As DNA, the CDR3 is TGTGCCAGCTCACCGGTTAGCGGGGGGTTAAGCTCCTACGAGCAGTACTTC. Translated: CASSPVSGGLSSYEQYF.

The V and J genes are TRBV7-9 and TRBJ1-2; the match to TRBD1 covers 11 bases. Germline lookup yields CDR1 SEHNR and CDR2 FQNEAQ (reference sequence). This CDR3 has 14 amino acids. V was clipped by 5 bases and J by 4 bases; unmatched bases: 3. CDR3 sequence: CASSVGTGGYGYTF. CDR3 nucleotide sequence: TGTGCCAGCAGCGTAGGGACAGGGGGCTATGGCTACACCTTC.

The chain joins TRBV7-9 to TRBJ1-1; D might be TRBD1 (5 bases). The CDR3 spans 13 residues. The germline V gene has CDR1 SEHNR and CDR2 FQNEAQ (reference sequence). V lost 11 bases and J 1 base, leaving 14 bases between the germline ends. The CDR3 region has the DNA TGTGCCGTAGCGGGGCGGGGGAACACTGAAGCTTTCTTT. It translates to CAVAGRGNTEAFF.

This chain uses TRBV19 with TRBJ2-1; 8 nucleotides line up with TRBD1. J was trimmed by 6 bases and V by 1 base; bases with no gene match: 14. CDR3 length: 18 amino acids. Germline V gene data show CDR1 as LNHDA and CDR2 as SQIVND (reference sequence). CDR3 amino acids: CASSIVNPGRGLGNEQFF. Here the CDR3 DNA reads TGTGCCAGTAGTATAGTTAATCCGGGCAGGGGGCTGGGCAATGAGCAGTTCTTC.

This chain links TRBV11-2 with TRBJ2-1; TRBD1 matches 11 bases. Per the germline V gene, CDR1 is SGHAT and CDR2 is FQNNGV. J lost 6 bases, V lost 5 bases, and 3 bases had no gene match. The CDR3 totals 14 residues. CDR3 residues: CASSPGTGGNEQFF. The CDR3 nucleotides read TGTGCCAGCAGCCCCGGGACAGGGGGCAATGAGCAGTTCTTC.

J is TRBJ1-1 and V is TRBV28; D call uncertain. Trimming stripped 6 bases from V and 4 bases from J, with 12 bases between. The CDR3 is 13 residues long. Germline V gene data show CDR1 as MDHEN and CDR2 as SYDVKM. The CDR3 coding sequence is TGTGCCAGCAGCCCCTTTTTGGCCACTGAAGCTTTCTTT. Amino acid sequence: CASSPFLATEAFF.

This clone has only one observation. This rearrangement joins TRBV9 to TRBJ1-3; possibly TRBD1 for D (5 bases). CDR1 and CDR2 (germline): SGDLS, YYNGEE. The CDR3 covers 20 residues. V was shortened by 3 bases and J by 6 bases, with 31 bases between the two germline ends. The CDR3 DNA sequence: TGTGCCAGCAGCGGGGGGGGTGACCCCGCCTCGCCGACTTGGGCAAACACCATATATTTT. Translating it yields CASSGGGDPASPTWANTIYF.

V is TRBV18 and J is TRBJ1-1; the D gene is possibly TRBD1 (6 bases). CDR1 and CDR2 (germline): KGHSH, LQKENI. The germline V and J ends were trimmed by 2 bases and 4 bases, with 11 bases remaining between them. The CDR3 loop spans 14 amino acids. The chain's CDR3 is CASSPTGRGTEAFF. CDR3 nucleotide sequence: TGTGCCAGCTCACCAACAGGGAGGGGCACTGAAGCTTTCTTT.

CDR3 coding DNA: TGTGCCAGCAGCGTAGCCGGGGGGCGTCCGGGCACAGATACGCAGTATTTT. The encoded protein is CASSVAGGRPGTDTQYF. The chain links TRBV9 to TRBJ2-3, with D possibly being TRBD2 (7 bases). Germline V gene lookup returns CDR1 SGDLS and CDR2 YYNGEE. This CDR3 is built from 17 residues. With 0 bases removed from V and 1 base from J, the gap between germline ends came to 15 bases.

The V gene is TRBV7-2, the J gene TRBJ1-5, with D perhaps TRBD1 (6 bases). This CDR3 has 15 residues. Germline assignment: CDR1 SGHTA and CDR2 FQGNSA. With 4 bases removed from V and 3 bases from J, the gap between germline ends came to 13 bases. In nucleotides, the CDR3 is TGTGCCAGCAGCTCGCTAGGGACAACCAATCAGCCCCAGCATTTT. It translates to CASSSLGTTNQPQHF.

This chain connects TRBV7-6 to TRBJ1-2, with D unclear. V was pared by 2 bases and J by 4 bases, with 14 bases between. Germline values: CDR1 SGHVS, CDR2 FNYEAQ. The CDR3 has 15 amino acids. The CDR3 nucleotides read TGTGCCAGCAGCTTACAGGCCTCCTTGGGCTATGGCTACACCTTC. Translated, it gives CASSLQASLGYGYTF. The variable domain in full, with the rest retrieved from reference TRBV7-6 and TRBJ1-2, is GAGVSQSPRYKVTKRGQDVALRCDPISGHVSLYWYRQALGQGPEFLTYFNYEAQQDKSGLPNDRFSAERPEGSISTLTIQRTEQRDSAMYRCASSLQASLGYGYTFGSGTRLTVV.

The CDR3 nucleotides are TGTGCCAGCAGTGATCTTAGACAGACTGAAGCTTTCTTT. It codes for CASSDLRQTEAFF. The chain carries TRBV2 and TRBJ1-1; the D gene is possibly TRBD1 (5 bases). The CDR3 has 13 amino acids. The V and J ends lost 3 bases and 5 bases respectively, with 10 bases between them. Germline lookup yields CDR1 SNHLY and CDR2 FYNNEI.

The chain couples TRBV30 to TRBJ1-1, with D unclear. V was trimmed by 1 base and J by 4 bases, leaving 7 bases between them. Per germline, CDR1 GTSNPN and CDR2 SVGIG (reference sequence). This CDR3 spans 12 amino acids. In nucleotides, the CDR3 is TGTGCCTGGAGTGCAGGTCGCACTGAAGCTTTCTTT. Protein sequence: CAWSAGRTEAFF.

CDR3: CASSGDGTDGRGYGYTF. The CDR3, as DNA: TGCGCCAGCAGTGGAGACGGGACAGATGGTCGGGGCTATGGCTACACCTTC. The chain joins TRBV10-2 to TRBJ1-2; 7 nucleotides agree with TRBD1. Germline V gene sequence: CDR1 WSHSY, CDR2 SAAADI. Losses at the gene ends were 4 bases for V and 4 bases for J; bases not matched to a gene: 15. The CDR3 consists of 17 residues.

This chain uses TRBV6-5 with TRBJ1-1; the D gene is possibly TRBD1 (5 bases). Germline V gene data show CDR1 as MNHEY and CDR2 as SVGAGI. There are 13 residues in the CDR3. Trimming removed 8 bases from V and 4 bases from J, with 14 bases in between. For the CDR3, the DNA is TGTGCCAGCCTTCACGGGGGGAGCACTGAAGCTTTCTTT. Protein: CASLHGGSTEAFF.

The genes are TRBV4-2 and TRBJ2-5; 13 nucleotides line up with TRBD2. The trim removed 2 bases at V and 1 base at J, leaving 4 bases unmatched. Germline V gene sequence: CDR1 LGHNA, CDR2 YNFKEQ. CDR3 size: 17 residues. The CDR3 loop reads CASSQKLAGGSQETQYF. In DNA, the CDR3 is TGTGCCAGCAGCCAAAAACTAGCGGGGGGGTCCCAAGAGACCCAGTACTTC.

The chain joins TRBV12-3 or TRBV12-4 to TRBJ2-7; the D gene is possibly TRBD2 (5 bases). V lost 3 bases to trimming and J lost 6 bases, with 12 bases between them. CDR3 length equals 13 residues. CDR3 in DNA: TGTGCCAGCAGTTTTTTAAGAGGGTTCGAGCAGTACTTC. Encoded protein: CASSFLRGFEQYF.

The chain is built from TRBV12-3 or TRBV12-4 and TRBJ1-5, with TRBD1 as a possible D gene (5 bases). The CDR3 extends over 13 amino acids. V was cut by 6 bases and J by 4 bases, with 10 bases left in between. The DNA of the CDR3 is TGTGCCAGCAGCGCCCAGGGAAATCAGCCCCAGCATTTT. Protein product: CASSAQGNQPQHF.

CDR3 sequence (DNA): TGCGCCAGCAGCCAAGGAACGGGGTGGGGCACAGATACGCAGTATTTT. Protein sequence: CASSQGTGWGTDTQYF. The chain has TRBV4-1 and TRBJ2-3, with D possibly being TRBD2 (5 bases). V shed 1 base and J shed 1 base, with 12 bases lying between them. Germline assignment: CDR1 MGHRA and CDR2 YSYEKL. This CDR3 is built from 16 residues.

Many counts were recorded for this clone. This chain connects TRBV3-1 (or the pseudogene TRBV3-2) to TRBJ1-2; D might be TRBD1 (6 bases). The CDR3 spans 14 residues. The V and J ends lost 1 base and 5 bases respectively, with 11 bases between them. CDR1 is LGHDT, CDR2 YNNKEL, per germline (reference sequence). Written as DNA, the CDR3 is TGTGCCAGCAGCCAAGGGTCGCAGGGGTATGGCTACACCTTC. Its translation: CASSQGSQGYGYTF.

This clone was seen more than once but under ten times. This CDR3 is CASKLGRPRGSGNTIYF. In DNA, the CDR3 is TGTGCCAGCAAGTTGGGCAGGCCCAGGGGCTCTGGAAACACCATATATTTT. V gene TRBV5-5 combines with J gene TRBJ1-3; weak D call: TRBD1 (6 bases). The germline gives CDR1 SGHKS, CDR2 YYEKEE (reference sequence). The germline V and J ends were trimmed by 6 bases and 0 bases, with 19 bases remaining between them. This CDR3 has 17 residues.

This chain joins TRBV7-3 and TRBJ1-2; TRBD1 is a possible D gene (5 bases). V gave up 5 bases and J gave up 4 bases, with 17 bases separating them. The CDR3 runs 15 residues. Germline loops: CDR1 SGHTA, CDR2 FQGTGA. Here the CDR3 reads CASSPSGDRSYGYTF. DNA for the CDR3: TGTGCCAGCAGCCCATCGGGGGATCGTAGCTATGGCTACACCTTC. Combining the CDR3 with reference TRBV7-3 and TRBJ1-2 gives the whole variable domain GAGVSQTPSNKVTEKGKYVELRCDPISGHTALYWYRQSLGQGPEFLIYFQGTGAADDSGLPNDRFFAVRPEGSVSTLKIQRTERGDSAVYLCASSPSGDRSYGYTFGSGTRLTVV.

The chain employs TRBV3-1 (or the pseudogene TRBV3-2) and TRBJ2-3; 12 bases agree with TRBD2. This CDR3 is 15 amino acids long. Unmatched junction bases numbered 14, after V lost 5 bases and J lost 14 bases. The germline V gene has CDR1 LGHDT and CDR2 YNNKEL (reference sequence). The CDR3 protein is CASSYYSSGGGSWYF. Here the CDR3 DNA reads TGTGCCAGCAGCTACTACTCTAGCGGGGGGGGCAGTTGGTATTTT.

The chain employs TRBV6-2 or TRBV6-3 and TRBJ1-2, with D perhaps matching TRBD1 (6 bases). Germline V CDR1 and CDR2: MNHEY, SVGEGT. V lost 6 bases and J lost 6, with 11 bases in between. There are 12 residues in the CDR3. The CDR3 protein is CASSTGTHGYTF. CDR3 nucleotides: TGTGCCAGCAGCACAGGGACCCATGGCTACACCTTC.